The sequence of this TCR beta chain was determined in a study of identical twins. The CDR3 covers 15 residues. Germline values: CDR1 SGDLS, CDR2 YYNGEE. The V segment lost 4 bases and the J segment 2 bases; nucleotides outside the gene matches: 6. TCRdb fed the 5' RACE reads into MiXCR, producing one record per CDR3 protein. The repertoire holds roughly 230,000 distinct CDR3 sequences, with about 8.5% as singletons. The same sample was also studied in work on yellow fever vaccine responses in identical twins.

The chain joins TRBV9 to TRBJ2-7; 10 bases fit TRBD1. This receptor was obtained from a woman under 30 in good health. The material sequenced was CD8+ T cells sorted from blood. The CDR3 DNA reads TGTGCCAGCAGCCCCTCGGGACAGGGGACCTACGAGCAGTACTTC. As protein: CASSPSGQGTYEQYF. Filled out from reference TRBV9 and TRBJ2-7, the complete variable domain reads DSGVTQTPKHLITATGQRVTLRCSPRSGDLSVYWYQQSLDQGLQFLIQYYNGEERAKGNILERFSAQQFPDLHSELNLSSLELGDSALYFCASSPSGQGTYEQYFGPGTRLTVT.